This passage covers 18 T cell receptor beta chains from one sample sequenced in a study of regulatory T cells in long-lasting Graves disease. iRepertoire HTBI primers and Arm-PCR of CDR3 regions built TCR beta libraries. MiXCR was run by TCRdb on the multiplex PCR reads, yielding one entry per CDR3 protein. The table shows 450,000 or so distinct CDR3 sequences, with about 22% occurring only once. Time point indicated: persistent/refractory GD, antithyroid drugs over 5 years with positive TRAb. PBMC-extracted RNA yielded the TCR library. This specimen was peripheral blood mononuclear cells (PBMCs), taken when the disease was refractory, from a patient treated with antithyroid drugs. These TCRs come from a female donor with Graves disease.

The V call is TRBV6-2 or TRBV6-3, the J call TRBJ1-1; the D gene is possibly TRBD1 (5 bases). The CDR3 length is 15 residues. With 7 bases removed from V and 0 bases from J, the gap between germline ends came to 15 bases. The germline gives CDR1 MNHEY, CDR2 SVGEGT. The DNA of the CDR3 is TGTGCCAGCACCACCCGGAGGGGCGTGAACACTGAAGCTTTCTTT. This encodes CASTTRRGVNTEAFF.

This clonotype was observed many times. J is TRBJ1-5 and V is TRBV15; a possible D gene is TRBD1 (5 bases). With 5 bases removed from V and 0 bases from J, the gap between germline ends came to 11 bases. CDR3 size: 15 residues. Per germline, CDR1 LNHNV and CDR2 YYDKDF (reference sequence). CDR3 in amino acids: CATSGGQFSNQPQHF. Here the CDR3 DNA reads TGTGCCACCAGCGGCGGACAATTTAGCAATCAGCCCCAGCATTTT.

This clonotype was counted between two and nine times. CDR3 region: CASSAGGAGAKNIQYF. The CDR3, as DNA: TGTGCCAGCAGCGCGGGCGGGGCGGGTGCGAAAAACATTCAGTACTTC. V is TRBV7-9 and J is TRBJ2-4, with D possibly being TRBD2 (6 bases). The CDR3 runs 16 residues. The V and J ends lost 5 bases and 4 bases respectively, with 18 bases between them. Germline values: CDR1 SEHNR, CDR2 FQNEAQ (reference sequence).

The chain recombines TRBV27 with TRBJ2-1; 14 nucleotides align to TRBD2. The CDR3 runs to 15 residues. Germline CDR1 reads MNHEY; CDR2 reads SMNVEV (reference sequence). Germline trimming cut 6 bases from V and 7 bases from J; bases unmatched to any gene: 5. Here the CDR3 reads CASSRLAGGRNEQFF. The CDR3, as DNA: TGTGCCAGCAGCCGACTAGCGGGGGGGAGGAATGAGCAGTTCTTC.

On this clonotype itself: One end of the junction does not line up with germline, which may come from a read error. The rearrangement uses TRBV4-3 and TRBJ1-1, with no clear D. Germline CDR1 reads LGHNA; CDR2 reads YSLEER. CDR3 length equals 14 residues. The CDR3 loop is CASSQDRYNTEAFF. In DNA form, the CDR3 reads TGCGCCAGCAGCCAAGACCGATATAACACTGAAGCTTTCTTC.

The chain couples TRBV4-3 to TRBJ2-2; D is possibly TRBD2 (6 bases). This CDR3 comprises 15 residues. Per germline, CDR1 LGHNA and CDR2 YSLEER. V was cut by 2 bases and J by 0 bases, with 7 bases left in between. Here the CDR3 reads CASSQSGANTGELFF. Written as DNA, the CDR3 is TGCGCCAGCAGCCAATCGGGGGCGAACACCGGGGAGCTGTTTTTT.

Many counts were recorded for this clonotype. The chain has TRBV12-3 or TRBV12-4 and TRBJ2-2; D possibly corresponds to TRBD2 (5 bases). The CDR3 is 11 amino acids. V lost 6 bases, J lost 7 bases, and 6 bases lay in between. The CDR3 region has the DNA TGTGCCAGCAGGGAGGTCGGGGAGCTGTTTTTT. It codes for CASREVGELFF.

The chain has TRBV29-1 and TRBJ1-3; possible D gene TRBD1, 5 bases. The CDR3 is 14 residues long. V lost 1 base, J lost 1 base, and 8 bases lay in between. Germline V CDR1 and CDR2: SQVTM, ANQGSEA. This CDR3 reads CSVEGGASGNTIYF. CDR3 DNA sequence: TGCAGCGTTGAAGGAGGGGCGTCTGGAAACACCATATATTTT.

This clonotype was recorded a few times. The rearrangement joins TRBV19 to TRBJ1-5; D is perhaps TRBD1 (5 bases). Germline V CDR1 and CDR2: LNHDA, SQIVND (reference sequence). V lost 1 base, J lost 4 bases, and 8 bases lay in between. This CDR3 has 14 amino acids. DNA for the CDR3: TGTGCCAGTAGTATAGGGGACCGAAATCAGCCCCAGCATTTT. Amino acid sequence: CASSIGDRNQPQHF.

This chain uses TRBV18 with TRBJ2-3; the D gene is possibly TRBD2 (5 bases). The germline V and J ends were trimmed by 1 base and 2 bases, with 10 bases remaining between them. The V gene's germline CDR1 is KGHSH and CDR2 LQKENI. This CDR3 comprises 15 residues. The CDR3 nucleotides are TGTGCCAGCTCACCACTCCTAGCCACCACAGATACGCAGTATTTT. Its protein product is CASSPLLATTDTQYF.

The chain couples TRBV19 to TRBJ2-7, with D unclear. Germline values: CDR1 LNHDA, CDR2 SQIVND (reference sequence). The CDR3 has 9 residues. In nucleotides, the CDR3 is TGTGCTGCGGACTACGAGCAGTACTTC. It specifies CAADYEQYF.

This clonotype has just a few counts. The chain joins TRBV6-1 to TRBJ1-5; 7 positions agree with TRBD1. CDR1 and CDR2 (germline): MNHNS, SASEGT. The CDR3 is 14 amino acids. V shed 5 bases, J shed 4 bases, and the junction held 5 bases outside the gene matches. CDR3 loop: CASSRDRPNQPQHF. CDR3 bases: TGTGCCAGCAGTCGGGACAGACCTAATCAGCCCCAGCATTTT.

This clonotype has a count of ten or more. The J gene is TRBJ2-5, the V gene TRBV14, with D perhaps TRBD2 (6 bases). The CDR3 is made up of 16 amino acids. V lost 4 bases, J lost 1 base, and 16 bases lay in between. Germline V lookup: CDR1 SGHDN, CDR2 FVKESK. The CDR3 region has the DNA TGTGCCAGCAGCCCTCGCGGGACCGCTCTCCAAGAGACCCAGTACTTC. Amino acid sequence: CASSPRGTALQETQYF.

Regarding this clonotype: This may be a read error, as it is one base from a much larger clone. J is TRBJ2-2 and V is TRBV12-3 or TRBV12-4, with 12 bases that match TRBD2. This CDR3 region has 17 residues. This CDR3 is CASNSNLAGGQTVELFF. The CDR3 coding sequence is TGTGCCAGCAACTCCAATCTAGCGGGGGGGCAAACCGTGGAGCTGTTTTTT.

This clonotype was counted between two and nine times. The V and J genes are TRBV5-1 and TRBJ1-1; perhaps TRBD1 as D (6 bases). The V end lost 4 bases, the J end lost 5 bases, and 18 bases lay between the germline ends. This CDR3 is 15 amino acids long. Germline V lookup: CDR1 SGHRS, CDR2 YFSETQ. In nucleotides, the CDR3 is TGCGCCAGCAGCAAGGGGGGGCAAGGGGAAACTGAAGCTTTCTTT. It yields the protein CASSKGGQGETEAFF.

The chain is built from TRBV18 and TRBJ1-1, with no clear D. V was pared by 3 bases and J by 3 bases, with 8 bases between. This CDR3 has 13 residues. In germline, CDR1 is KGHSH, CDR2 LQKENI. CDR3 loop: CASSPGLYTEAFF. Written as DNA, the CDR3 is TGTGCCAGCTCACCTGGACTTTACACTGAAGCTTTCTTT. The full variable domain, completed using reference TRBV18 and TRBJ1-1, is NAGVMQNPRHLVRRRGQEARLRCSPMKGHSHVYWYRQLPEEGLKFMVYLQKENIIDESGMPKERFSAEFPKEGPSILRIQQVVRGDSAAYFCASSPGLYTEAFFGQGTRLTVV.

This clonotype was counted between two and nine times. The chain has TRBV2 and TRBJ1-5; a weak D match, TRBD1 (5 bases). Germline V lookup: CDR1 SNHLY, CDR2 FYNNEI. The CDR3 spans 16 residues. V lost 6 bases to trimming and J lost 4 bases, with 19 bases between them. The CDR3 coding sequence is TGTGCCAGCAGCTTGCTAGGGGTTTGGGATAATCAGCCCCAGCATTTT. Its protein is CASSLLGVWDNQPQHF. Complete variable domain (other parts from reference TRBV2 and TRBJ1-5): EPEVTQTPSHQVTQMGQEVILRCVPISNHLYFYWYRQILGQKVEFLVSFYNNEISEKSEIFDDQFSVERPDGSNFTLKIRSTKLEDSAMYFCASSLLGVWDNQPQHFGDGTRLSIL.

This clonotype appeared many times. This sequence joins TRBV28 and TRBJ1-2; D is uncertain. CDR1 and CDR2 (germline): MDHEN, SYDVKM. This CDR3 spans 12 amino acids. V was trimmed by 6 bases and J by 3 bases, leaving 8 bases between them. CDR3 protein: CASSVQDYGYTF. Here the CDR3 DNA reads TGTGCCAGCAGCGTGCAGGACTATGGCTACACCTTC.